This T cell receptor beta chain was recorded in a study of STAT5B mutations in CD4+ large granular lymphocyte leukemia. CDR1 and CDR2 (germline): SQVTM, ANQGSEA. V was clipped by 4 bases and J by 3 bases; unmatched bases: 6. The CDR3 covers 14 residues. Comments on this clone: Its antigen remains unknown.

General study results and limits: CD4-sorted patient repertoires seemed more clonal than healthy CD4+ repertoires.

Sequencing was performed with immunoSEQ multiplex PCR; in TCRdb, only in-frame clones are kept and a portion is missing. The sample yields about 37,000 clones, roughly two thirds seen once. Sequenced input: CD4+ T cells from blood buffy coats. The rearrangement uses TRBV29-1 and TRBJ2-5; 9 bases map to TRBD1. The receptor was derived from a human donor in good health. The DNA for the CDR3 is TGCAGCGTTGTGGTGGGGACAGGGAAAGAGACCCAGTACTTC. Residues: CSVVVGTGKETQYF.